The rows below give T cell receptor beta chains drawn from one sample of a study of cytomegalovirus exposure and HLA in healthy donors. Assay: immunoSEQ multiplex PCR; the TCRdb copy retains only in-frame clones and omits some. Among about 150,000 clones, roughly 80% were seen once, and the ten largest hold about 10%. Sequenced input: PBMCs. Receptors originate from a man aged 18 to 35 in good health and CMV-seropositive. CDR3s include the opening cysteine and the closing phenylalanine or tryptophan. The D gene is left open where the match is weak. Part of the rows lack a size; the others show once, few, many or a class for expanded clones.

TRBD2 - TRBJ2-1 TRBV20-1 CSAPGTGGQFF TGCAGTGCCCCAGGGACGGGGGGGCAGTTCTTC
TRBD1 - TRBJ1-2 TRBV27 CASSSPLQGANGYTF TGTGCCAGCAGTTCTCCCTTACAGGGGGCAAATGGCTACACCTTC
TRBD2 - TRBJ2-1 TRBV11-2 CASGHDGRVAGEQFF TGTGCCAGCGGGCACGACGGGAGGGTAGCGGGTGAGCAGTTCTTC
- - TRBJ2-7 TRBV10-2 CASGTGGVEQYF TGCGCCAGCGGAACAGGGGGGGTCGAGCAGTACTTC
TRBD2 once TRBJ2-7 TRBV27 CASSRGTSGKYEQYF TGTGCCAGCAGTCGGGGGACTAGCGGGAAGTACGAGCAGTACTTC
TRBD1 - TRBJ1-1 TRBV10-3 CAIRQGITNTEAFF TGTGCCATCAGACAGGGGATTACGAACACTGAAGCTTTCTTT
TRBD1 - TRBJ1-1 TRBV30 CAWQRDRESFF TGTGCCTGGCAGCGCGACAGGGAATCCTTCTTT
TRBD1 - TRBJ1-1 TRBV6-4 CASRGDRDTEAFF TGTGCCAGCAGAGGGGACAGGGACACTGAAGCTTTCTTT
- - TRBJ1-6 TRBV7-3 CAPGHNPSYNSPLHF TGTGCCCCTGGGCACAACCCCTCCTATAATTCACCCCTCCACTTT
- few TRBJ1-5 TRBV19 CASRTMAGGHLGNQPQHF TGTGCCAGTAGAACGATGGCGGGGGGGCACCTGGGCAATCAGCCCCAGCATTTT
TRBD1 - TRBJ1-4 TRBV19 CASRRDRSTNEKLFF TGTGCCAGTAGACGGGACAGATCAACTAATGAAAAACTGTTTTTT